The clone carrying this TCR beta chain appeared a single time. Its antigen is undetermined. The data belong to a study of CD4+ T cells in melanoma. Repertoires were generated with immunoSEQ multiplex PCR, while TCRdb's copy carries only in-frame clones and drops some. The sample shows roughly 150,000 clones, 80% to 95% of them seen only once. Study-level results: A reported correlation linked neoantigen-specific CD4+ T cells to CD8+, macrophage and B cell function. Reportedly, melanoma neoantigen-specific CD4+ T cells showed varied differentiation states.

The CDR3 is 15 residues long. V lost 1 base to trimming and J lost 3 bases; unmatched junction nucleotides: 4. Germline V gene lookup returns CDR1 SGDLS and CDR2 YYNGEE. The rearrangement uses TRBV9 and TRBJ1-3, with 7 bases identical to TRBD1. The clonotype was recovered from a human donor with melanoma. The CDR3 sequence is CASSVRGHYGNTIYF. The CDR3 coding sequence is TGTGCCAGCAGCGTAAGGGGGCATTATGGAAACACCATATATTTT. Drawing the rest from reference TRBV9 and TRBJ1-3, the complete variable domain is DSGVTQTPKHLITATGQRVTLRCSPRSGDLSVYWYQQSLDQGLQFLIQYYNGEERAKGNILERFSAQQFPDLHSELNLSSLELGDSALYFCASSVRGHYGNTIYFGEGSWLTVV.